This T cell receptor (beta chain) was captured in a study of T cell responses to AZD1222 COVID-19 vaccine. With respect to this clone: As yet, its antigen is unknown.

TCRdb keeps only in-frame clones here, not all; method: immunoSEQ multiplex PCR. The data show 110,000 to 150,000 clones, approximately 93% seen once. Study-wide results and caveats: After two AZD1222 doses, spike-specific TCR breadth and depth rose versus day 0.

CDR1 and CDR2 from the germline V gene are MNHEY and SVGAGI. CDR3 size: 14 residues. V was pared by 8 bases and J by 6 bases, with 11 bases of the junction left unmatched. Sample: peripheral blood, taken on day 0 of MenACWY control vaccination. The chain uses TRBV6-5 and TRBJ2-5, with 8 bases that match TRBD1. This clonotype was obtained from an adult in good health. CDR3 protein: CASGFGRQGKTQYF. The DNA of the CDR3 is TGTGCCAGCGGTTTTGGGCGACAGGGGAAGACCCAGTACTTC.